These 32 T cell receptor beta chains were all obtained from the same sample, sequenced in a study of T cells after yellow fever vaccination. TCRdb re-derived calls from the 5' RACE reads in MiXCR, one entry per CDR3 protein. The sample carries 100,000 to 150,000 distinct CDR3 sequences, more than 6% recorded once. The sequencing here drew on CD4+ T cells sorted from PBMCs, taken roughly 10 days after the first yellow fever vaccination. The source is a man aged 18 to 35 who received the YFV17D yellow fever vaccine.

This clonotype was found many times. V gene TRBV19 combines with J gene TRBJ1-5, with 7 nucleotides matching TRBD1. From germline, CDR1 is LNHDA and CDR2 SQIVND (reference sequence). V gave up 3 bases and J gave up 4 bases; unmatched junction bases: 3. The CDR3 is 14 residues long. This chain's CDR3 is CASSIQGGNQPQHF. The DNA of the CDR3 is TGTGCCAGTAGTATCCAGGGGGGGAATCAGCCCCAGCATTTT.

This clonotype was picked up many times. The chain employs TRBV6-4 and TRBJ2-7, with TRBD1 matching 8 bases. Germline V gives CDR1 MRHNA, CDR2 SNTAGT. J lost 6 bases, V lost 1 base, and 5 bases had no gene match. The CDR3 covers 14 residues. The CDR3 region is CASSDFRTGFEQYV. CDR3 bases: TGTGCCAGCAGTGACTTTAGGACAGGGTTCGAGCAGTACGTC.

This clonotype appeared many times. The chain couples TRBV5-1 to TRBJ2-6; D might be TRBD1 (6 bases). The CDR3 totals 17 residues. V lost 5 bases and J 0 bases, leaving 15 bases between the germline ends. Germline CDR1 and CDR2: SGHRS and YFSETQ. The CDR3 reads CASSSGTLISGANVLTF. CDR3 bases: TGCGCCAGCAGTTCGGGGACACTAATCTCTGGGGCCAACGTCCTGACTTTC.

In this sample, this clonotype turned up many times. The chain joins TRBV12-3 or TRBV12-4 to TRBJ1-2; D is unclear. Deletions cut 1 base from V and 2 bases from J, with 5 bases between. The CDR3 loop spans 13 amino acids. The chain's CDR3 is CASSLEHNYGYTF. CDR3 nucleotide sequence: TGTGCCAGCAGTTTAGAACACAACTATGGCTACACCTTC.

This clonotype was counted only a few times. The chain couples TRBV4-3 to TRBJ2-3; D might be TRBD1 or TRBD2, each matching 5 bases. Germline V lookup: CDR1 LGHNA, CDR2 YSLEER. Trimming left V 0 bases short and J 6 bases short, with 22 bases between. This CDR3 contains 18 residues. The CDR3 DNA reads as TGCGCCAGCAGCCAAGATGCCCGCGCCCTATCCGGGGCGGATACGCAGTATTTT. It specifies CASSQDARALSGADTQYF.

This clonotype occurred many times. CDR3 in DNA: TGTGCCAGCAGTTACGGAGGCAATCAGCCCCAGCATTTT. Translation: CASSYGGNQPQHF. V is TRBV6-2 or TRBV6-3 and J is TRBJ1-5; no clear D gene. CDR3 length equals 13 residues. Trimming stripped 2 bases from V and 2 bases from J, with 4 bases between. Germline V gene lookup returns CDR1 MNHEY and CDR2 SVGEGT.

This clonotype was picked up many times. This chain links TRBV7-2 with TRBJ2-7; 9 positions agree with TRBD2. There are 14 residues in the CDR3. After removal of 0 bases from V and 6 bases from J, the junction contained 3 bases not matched to a gene. Germline V gives CDR1 SGHTA, CDR2 FQGNSA. The CDR3 region is CASSLAVAGVEQYF. CDR3 nucleotide sequence: TGTGCCAGCAGCTTAGCCGTAGCGGGGGTCGAGCAGTACTTC.

This clonotype occurred many times. The chain links TRBV10-3 to TRBJ2-5, with D perhaps given as TRBD1 or TRBD2 (5 bases each). The V gene's germline CDR1 is ENHRY and CDR2 SYGVKD. CDR3 length equals 13 residues. Trimming removed 4 bases from V and 5 bases from J, with 11 bases in between. CDR3 sequence: CAISASWGETQYF. In nucleotides, the CDR3 is TGTGCCATCAGTGCGAGTTGGGGGGAGACCCAGTACTTC.

This clonotype was observed a few times. V and J are TRBV20-1 and TRBJ2-2; D may match TRBD1 or TRBD2 (5 bases each). There are 15 residues in the CDR3. V was pared by 5 bases and J by 4 bases, with 17 bases between. Germline V lookup: CDR1 DFQATT, CDR2 SNEGSKA (reference sequence). CDR3 loop: CSAHGTAWGTGELFF. For the CDR3, the DNA is TGCAGTGCTCACGGGACCGCCTGGGGCACCGGGGAGCTGTTTTTT.

There are many counts of this clonotype. The chain combines TRBV7-6 with TRBJ2-3, with a weak D call TRBD2 (5 bases). The ends were cut back, 0 bases at V and 3 bases at J, with 10 bases in the middle. The CDR3 is 15 amino acids. Germline CDR1 is SGHVS and CDR2 is FNYEAQ. CDR3 protein: CASSLAPWETDTQYF. The DNA for the CDR3 is TGTGCCAGCAGCTTAGCCCCGTGGGAGACAGATACGCAGTATTTT.

This clonotype was recorded at least ten times. The chain joins TRBV5-1 to TRBJ2-3; the D gene could be TRBD1 or TRBD2 (6 bases each). Trimming removed 2 bases at V and 0 bases at J, with 7 bases between. The CDR3 runs to 14 residues. Germline V gives CDR1 SGHRS, CDR2 YFSETQ. The CDR3 nucleotides read TGCGCCAGCAGCTTCGGGGGCAGCACAGATACGCAGTATTTT. Its translation is CASSFGGSTDTQYF.

A few counts support this clonotype. The CDR3: CASSAPGGEKLFF. As DNA, the CDR3 is TGTGCCAGCAGCGCACCGGGAGGTGAAAAACTGTTTTTT. The rearrangement uses TRBV9 and TRBJ1-4; D not certain. CDR1 is SGDLS and CDR2 is YYNGEE in the germline V gene. This CDR3 spans 13 amino acids. Trimming shortened V by 3 bases and J by 7 bases, and 10 bases separated the two germline ends.

This clonotype was seen repeatedly, ten times or more. The CDR3 loop reads CASSLAVGQETQYF. The CDR3 DNA reads as TGTGCCAGCAGCTTAGCGGTGGGGCAAGAGACCCAGTACTTC. This chain joins TRBV7-8 and TRBJ2-5; no clear D gene. Germline V lookup: CDR1 SGHVS, CDR2 FQNEAQ. The CDR3 sequence is 14 residues long. V was cut by 0 bases and J by 2 bases, with 7 bases left in between.

This clonotype has at least ten counts. The rearrangement joins TRBV11-3 to TRBJ2-2, with D perhaps matching TRBD2 (6 bases). V was clipped by 5 bases and J by 5 bases, with 15 bases between them. This CDR3 spans 15 amino acids. Germline CDR1 reads SGHNT; CDR2 reads YENEEA. This CDR3 reads CASSPALGGTGELFF. The CDR3 DNA follows: TGTGCCAGCAGCCCGGCCCTCGGGGGAACCGGGGAGCTGTTTTTT. The full variable domain, rest sourced from reference TRBV11-3 and TRBJ2-2, is EAGVVQSPRYKIIEKKQPVAFWCNPISGHNTLYWYLQNLGQGPELLIRYENEEAVDDSQLPKDRFSAERLKGVDSTLKIQPAELGDSAVYLCASSPALGGTGELFFGEGSRLTVL.

Only a few counts were recorded for this clonotype. The gene calls are TRBV3-1 and TRBJ2-2; 9 nucleotides match TRBD1. The junction had 9 bases not matched to a gene; V was cut back by 6 bases and J by 4 bases. CDR1 and CDR2 (germline): LGHDT, YNNKEL (reference sequence). The CDR3 length is 16 residues. Here the CDR3 DNA reads TGTGCCAGCAGTCACACCGGGACAGGGATCACCGGGGAGCTGTTTTTT. Translating it yields CASSHTGTGITGELFF.

This clonotype came up many times. V is TRBV20-1 and J is TRBJ1-4; D is perhaps TRBD1 (5 bases). The CDR3 has 13 residues. V lost 3 bases, J lost 11 bases, and 16 bases lay in between. The V gene's germline CDR1 is DFQATT and CDR2 SNEGSKA (reference sequence). This CDR3 is CSARIVGGWKLFF. CDR3 nucleotide sequence: TGCAGTGCTAGGATCGTCGGGGGGTGGAAACTGTTTTTT.

This clonotype occurred a few times. The chain couples TRBV20-1 to TRBJ2-3; 8 bases are a match to TRBD2. Trimming took 2 bases from V and 4 from J; bases not matched to a gene: 2. This CDR3 contains 13 residues. Germline CDR1 is DFQATT and CDR2 is SNEGSKA (reference sequence). CDR3 loop: CSARISGADTQYF. The CDR3 DNA reads TGCAGTGCTAGAATTAGCGGGGCAGATACGCAGTATTTT.

Ten or more counts support this clonotype. J is TRBJ2-3 and V is TRBV5-8, with 14 bases lining up with TRBD2. Trimming took 4 bases from V and 5 from J; bases not matched to a gene: 6. CDR3 length equals 16 residues. Germline V gives CDR1 SGHTS, CDR2 YDEGEE. In DNA, the CDR3 is TGTGCCAGCAGCCTAGGACTAGCGGGGGGAAGAGATACGCAGTATTTT. Translated, it gives CASSLGLAGGRDTQYF.

With respect to this clonotype: This could be a read error, since a much larger clone is one nucleotide away. The chain recombines TRBV27 with TRBJ2-2, with a possible D match to TRBD1 (5 bases). CDR3 length equals 14 residues. Trimming stripped 3 bases from V and 6 bases from J, with 11 bases between. CDR1 is MNHEY, CDR2 SMNVEV, per germline (reference sequence). For the CDR3, the DNA is TGTGCCAGCAGTTTCCTACAGGTGTCCGGGGAGCTGTTTTTT. Its translation is CASSFLQVSGELFF.

The rearrangement links TRBV5-5 to TRBJ1-4; D is unclear. Germline assignment: CDR1 SGHKS and CDR2 YYEKEE (reference sequence). This CDR3 contains 14 residues. The V and J ends lost 1 base and 8 bases respectively, with 12 bases between them. The CDR3 is CASSLPGLGEKLFF. DNA for the CDR3: TGTGCCAGCAGCTTGCCGGGTTTGGGAGAAAAACTGTTTTTT.

This clonotype was counted many times. V is TRBV6-5 and J is TRBJ1-3, with D hard to call. The V gene's germline CDR1 is MNHEY and CDR2 SVGAGI. CDR3 size: 17 residues. Trimming shortened V by 2 bases and J by 0 bases, and 14 bases separated the two germline ends. In DNA form, the CDR3 reads TGTGCCAGCAGTTACCTTCCCCGTTCCTACTCTGGAAACACCATATATTTT. This encodes CASSYLPRSYSGNTIYF.

This clonotype was counted a few times. V is TRBV5-4 and J is TRBJ2-1; 9 bases map to TRBD2. The germline V gene encodes CDR1 SGHNT and CDR2 YYREEE (reference sequence). Losses at the gene ends were 0 bases for V and 10 bases for J; bases not matched to a gene: 8. This CDR3 spans 15 amino acids. CDR3 sequence reads: CASSLAGGGAGEQFF. DNA for the CDR3: TGTGCCAGCAGCTTGGCTGGCGGGGGGGCCGGGGAGCAGTTCTTC.

The rearrangement links TRBV5-6 to TRBJ2-2, with D perhaps assigned TRBD1 or TRBD2 (6 bases each). Trimming stripped 3 bases from V and 6 bases from J, with 9 bases between. This CDR3 is built from 13 residues. Germline CDR1 reads SGHDT; CDR2 reads YYEEEE. The CDR3 protein is CASSYRGAGELFF. Written as DNA, the CDR3 is TGTGCCAGCAGCTATAGGGGGGCCGGGGAGCTGTTTTTT. The complete variable domain, with remaining parts taken from reference TRBV5-6 and TRBJ2-2, reads DAGVTQSPTHLIKTRGQQVTLRCSPKSGHDTVSWYQQALGQGPQFIFQYYEEEERQRGNFPDRFSGHQFPNYSSELNVNALLLGDSALYLCASSYRGAGELFFGEGSRLTVL.

To note about this clonotype: It may be a read error: a sequence one base away is much more abundant. This chain uses TRBV5-1 with TRBJ2-2; D is perhaps TRBD1 or TRBD2 (5 bases each). The CDR3 totals 14 residues. V was cut by 6 bases and J by 5 bases, with 14 bases left in between. The germline CDR1 and CDR2 sequences are SGHRS and YFSETQ. The CDR3 loop is CASIIVRETGELFF. The CDR3 nucleotides read TGCGCCAGCATCATCGTCAGGGAGACCGGGGAGCTGTTTTTT.

Ten or more counts support this clonotype. The J gene is TRBJ2-1, the V gene TRBV4-2; D ambiguous. The germline gives CDR1 LGHNA, CDR2 YNFKEQ. Trimming shortened V by 0 bases and J by 8 bases, and 17 bases separated the two germline ends. The CDR3 has 16 residues. As DNA, the CDR3 is TGTGCCAGCAGCCAAGAATCTGATGCCATTATAGATGAGCAGTTCTTC. It codes for CASSQESDAIIDEQFF.

This clonotype came up many times. The chain uses TRBV6-2 or TRBV6-3 and TRBJ2-1; no clear D gene. This CDR3 is 12 amino acids long. The germline V and J ends were trimmed by 7 bases and 6 bases, with 10 bases remaining between them. CDR1 and CDR2 from the germline V gene are MNHEY and SVGEGT. The CDR3 DNA reads TGTGCCAGCACGGCAGAACGCAATGAGCAGTTCTTC. This encodes CASTAERNEQFF.

Ten or more counts support this clonotype. The CDR3 sequence: CASSLEVDQPQHF. DNA of the CDR3: TGCGCCAGCAGCTTGGAGGTGGATCAGCCCCAGCATTTT. The chain joins TRBV5-1 to TRBJ1-5; D unresolved. Germline V gene sequence: CDR1 SGHRS, CDR2 YFSETQ. The CDR3 extends over 13 amino acids. V gave up 0 bases and J gave up 5 bases, with 6 bases separating them.

This clonotype was seen ten or more times. V is TRBV7-3 and J is TRBJ1-1; unclear D gene. Trimming cost V 2 bases and J 1 base, with 11 bases left between them. Germline CDR1 is SGHTA and CDR2 is FQGTGA. This CDR3 is built from 15 residues. CDR3 protein: CASSLGSAGNTEAFF. The CDR3 region has the DNA TGTGCCAGCAGCTTAGGATCCGCGGGGAACACTGAAGCTTTCTTT.

This clonotype was observed at least ten times. J is TRBJ1-6 and V is TRBV19, with D maybe TRBD1 (5 bases). Per the germline V gene, CDR1 is LNHDA and CDR2 is SQIVND (reference sequence). The V and J ends lost 6 bases and 3 bases respectively, with 6 bases between them. The CDR3 spans 13 residues. The CDR3 DNA is TGTGCCAGTAGCGACAGCTATAATTCACCCCTCCACTTT. This encodes CASSDSYNSPLHF.

This clonotype showed up many times. The genes are TRBV7-6 and TRBJ1-1, with 7 positions matching TRBD1. The CDR3 totals 14 residues. CDR1 and CDR2 from the germline V gene are SGHVS and FNYEAQ. V lost 3 bases to trimming and J lost 5 bases; unmatched junction nucleotides: 6. As DNA, the CDR3 is TGTGCCAGCAGCTTCTCAGGGGGGGAGACTGAAGCTTTCTTT. This gives the protein CASSFSGGETEAFF. The variable domain in full, completed from reference TRBV7-6 and TRBJ1-1, reads GAGVSQSPRYKVTKRGQDVALRCDPISGHVSLYWYRQALGQGPEFLTYFNYEAQQDKSGLPNDRFSAERPEGSISTLTIQRTEQRDSAMYRCASSFSGGETEAFFGQGTRLTVV.

This clonotype was seen repeatedly, ten times or more. The rearrangement joins TRBV25-1 to TRBJ2-5; D is undetermined. This CDR3 is built from 10 residues. The germline V and J ends were trimmed by 9 bases and 5 bases, with 7 bases remaining between them. The germline V gene has CDR1 MGHDK and CDR2 SYGVNS. CDR3 in amino acids: CASQWETQYF. In DNA, the CDR3 is TGTGCCAGTCAGTGGGAGACCCAGTACTTC.

For this clonotype: Compared with germline, one end of the junction differs, possibly owing to a read error. This chain joins TRBV7-3 and TRBJ2-1; 7 positions agree with TRBD1. Germline loops: CDR1 SGHTA, CDR2 FQGTGA. The CDR3 length is 17 residues. The CDR3 region is CAISPAGGASSYNEQFF. CDR3 sequence (DNA): TGTGCCATCAGCCCTGCAGGGGGTGCTAGCTCCTACAATGAGCAGTTCTTC.